Included here is one T cell receptor beta chain sequence, with context. Treatment: randomized to nivolumab then ipilimumab (arm A) or the reverse (arm B). CDR3 length: 14 residues. Trimming pared 4 bases from V and 2 bases from J, leaving 12 bases between. CDR1 LNHDA and CDR2 SQIVND come from the germline V gene (reference sequence). These data are taken from a study of sequential checkpoint blockade in melanoma. Measured with immunoSEQ multiplex PCR; TCRdb has only the in-frame clones, and not every one. There are under 3,500 clones in the sample; under 25% occur only once, and approximately 15% lies in the top ten.

The input for sequencing was tumor tissue (inferred from file names), taken from a patient given nivolumab and ipilimumab in sequence. This sequence originates from a human donor with melanoma. The chain joins TRBV19 to TRBJ2-7; maybe TRBD1 (6 bases). The CDR3 DNA follows: TGTGCCAGTAGTACTCAAGGGGGAGCCTACGAGCAGTACTTC. It yields the protein CASSTQGGAYEQYF.